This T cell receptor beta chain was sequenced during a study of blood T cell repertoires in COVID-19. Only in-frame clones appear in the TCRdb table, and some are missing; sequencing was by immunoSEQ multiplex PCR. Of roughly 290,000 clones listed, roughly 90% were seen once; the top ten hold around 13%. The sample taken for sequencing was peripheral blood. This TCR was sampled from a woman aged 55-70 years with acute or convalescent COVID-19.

The CDR3 here is CASSPSGGGVQETQYF. The CDR3 bases are TGTGCCAGCAGTCCATCGGGCGGGGGTGTCCAAGAGACCCAGTACTTC. The chain links TRBV11-2 to TRBJ2-5; TRBD2 matches 7 bases. Germline CDR1 is SGHAT and CDR2 is FQNNGV. J gave up 1 base and V 6 bases, and 11 bases lay outside the gene matches. The CDR3 totals 16 residues.